Listed below are T cell receptor beta chains from one sample, sequenced in a study of CD8+ T cells in alopecia areata. Measured with immunoSEQ multiplex PCR; TCRdb has only the in-frame clones, and not every one. Of 180,000 or so clones in the sample, 50% to 75% were seen once. The material was CD4+ T cells sorted from blood, obtained between weeks 55 and 65, from a patient treated with tofacitinib. All receptors come from a human donor with alopecia areata. The CDR3 runs from the conserved cysteine through the conserved F or W. The D gene is left open where the match is weak. Clone sizes are given selectively: once, few, many, or a class where the clone is expanded.

j_gene	v_gene	d_gene	abundance	CDR3aa	CDR3nt
TRBJ2-1	TRBV15	-	-	CATSREQSGSYNEQFF	TGTGCCACCAGCAGAGAACAGTCCGGCTCCTACAATGAGCAGTTCTTC
TRBJ1-2	TRBV5-6	-	-	CASSLAAGDGYTF	TGTGCCAGCAGCTTGGCAGCAGGGGATGGCTACACCTTC
TRBJ2-3	TRBV7-2	-	-	CASSLLADTQYF	TGTGCCAGCAGCTTACTTGCAGATACGCAGTATTTT
TRBJ1-2	TRBV29-1	-	-	CSVEGFGDGYTF	TGCAGCGTTGAAGGGTTTGGGGACGGCTACACCTTC
TRBJ2-7	TRBV28	-	-	CASSSALYEQYF	TGTGCCAGCAGTTCCGCCCTCTACGAGCAGTACTTC
TRBJ2-1	TRBV9	-	few	CASSVRWDHHYNEQFF	TGTGCCAGCAGCGTTCGTTGGGACCACCACTACAATGAGCAGTTCTTC
TRBJ1-5	TRBV15	-	-	CATSRGGADQPQHF	TGTGCCACCAGCAGAGGCGGGGCGGATCAGCCCCAGCATTTT
TRBJ2-3	TRBV6-5	-	few	CASSSGKSQYF	TGTGCCAGCAGCTCGGGTAAATCGCAGTATTTT
TRBJ2-1	TRBV4-1	TRBD1	-	CASSLWGEQGETKFF	TGCGCCAGCAGCCTCTGGGGTGAGCAGGGGGAAACTAAATTCTTC
TRBJ2-5	TRBV14	-	-	CASSQGLTETQYF	TGTGCCAGCAGCCAAGGATTGACGGAGACCCAGTACTTC
TRBJ1-1	TRBV30	-	-	CAWSDNRVNTEAFF	TGTGCCTGGAGTGATAACAGAGTGAACACTGAAGCTTTCTTT
TRBJ2-1	TRBV14	TRBD2	-	CASTPGGASEQFF	TGTGCCAGCACCCCCGGGGGGGCCAGTGAGCAGTTCTTC
TRBJ1-5	TRBV30	TRBD1	few	CAWSAGGGNQPQHF	TGTGCCTGGAGTGCAGGGGGAGGCAATCAGCCCCAGCATTTT
TRBJ2-5	TRBV5-6	-	-	CASSLAGRQETQYF	TGTGCCAGCAGCTTGGCAGGGCGTCAAGAGACCCAGTACTTC
TRBJ1-2	TRBV7-3	-	-	CASSLSGTPDGYTF	TGTGCCAGCAGCTTATCCGGGACACCGGATGGCTACACCTTC
TRBJ1-2	TRBV7-2	-	-	CASSFPGYDGYTF	TGTGCCAGCAGCTTTCCAGGGTATGATGGCTACACCTTC
TRBJ2-7	TRBV30	-	-	CAWTWGSEQYF	TGTGCCTGGACATGGGGGAGCGAGCAGTACTTC
TRBJ2-3	TRBV15	-	few	CATSRVSGQPTDTQYF	TGTGCCACCAGCAGAGTGTCTGGGCAGCCAACAGATACGCAGTATTTT
TRBJ1-5	TRBV27	-	few	CASSRANQPQHF	TGTGCCAGCAGTCGGGCCAATCAGCCCCAGCATTTT
TRBJ2-6	TRBV19	-	-	CASSPGVGGAGANVLTF	TGTGCCAGTAGTCCCGGTGTCGGGGGTGCAGGGGCCAACGTCCTGACTTTC
TRBJ1-2	TRBV2	-	-	CASRNGFYGYTF	TGTGCCAGCAGGAACGGATTCTATGGCTACACCTTC
TRBJ1-4	TRBV29-1	-	-	CSVELSRGKLFF	TGCAGCGTTGAGCTCTCCCGGGGAAAACTGTTTTTT